This T cell receptor (beta chain) was retrieved from a study of T cell repertoires in cytomegalovirus infection. Turning to the study itself: Alongside well-studied HLA-B-restricted CMV epitopes, recently identified HLA-C-restricted CMV epitopes were also used. Overall study findings and caveats: The study found HLA-C-restricted CMV-specific TCR beta clonotypes dominating the ex vivo response.

Germline V gene data show CDR1 as SGHAT and CDR2 as FQNNGV. V was shortened by 0 bases and J by 6 bases, with 9 bases between the two germline ends. The CDR3 is made up of 15 amino acids. TCRdb reprocessed the reads via MiXCR and lists one record per CDR3 protein. The sample records around 500,000 distinct CDR3 sequences, roughly 42% being singletons. Concerning this clonotype itself: Its cognate antigen is unknown.

The V and J genes are TRBV11-2 and TRBJ1-6; D is uncertain. The sample consisted of cultured PBMCs, taken from culture after CMV antigen stimulation. This TCR derives from a human donor in good health (CMV status not recorded). Some clones in this sample may be carry-over from other donors' samples. CDR3 DNA: TGTGCCAGCAGCTTAGATTCGCGCTTTAATTCACCCCTCCACTTT. Its protein is CASSLDSRFNSPLHF.